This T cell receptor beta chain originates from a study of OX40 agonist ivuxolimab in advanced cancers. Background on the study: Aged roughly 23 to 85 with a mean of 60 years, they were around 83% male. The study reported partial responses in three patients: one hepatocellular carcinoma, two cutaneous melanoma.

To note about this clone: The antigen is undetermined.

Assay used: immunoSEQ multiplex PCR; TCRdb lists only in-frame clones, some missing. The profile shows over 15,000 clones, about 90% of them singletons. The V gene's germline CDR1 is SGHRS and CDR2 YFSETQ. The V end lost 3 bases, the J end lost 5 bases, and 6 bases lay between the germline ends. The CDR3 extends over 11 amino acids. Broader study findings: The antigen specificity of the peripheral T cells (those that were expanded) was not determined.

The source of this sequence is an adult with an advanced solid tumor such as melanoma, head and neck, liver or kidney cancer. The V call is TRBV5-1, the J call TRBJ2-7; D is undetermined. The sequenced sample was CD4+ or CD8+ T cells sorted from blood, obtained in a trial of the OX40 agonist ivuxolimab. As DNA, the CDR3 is TGCGCCAGCAGCTCCTTTAACGAGCAGTACTTC. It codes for CASSSFNEQYF.